The 25 T cell receptor beta chains listed next were all sequenced from one sample in a study of blood T cells in healthy people across ages. Combining a sample-barcoded 5' primer with a J-beta primer mix, a second PCR ran for about 7 to 11 cycles. One entry per CDR3 protein, called by TCRdb with MiXCR from the 5' RACE reads. The table shows approximately 830,000 distinct CDR3 sequences, with under 80% occurring only once. The sample comprised blood. The source of these receptors is a man younger than 40 in good health.

The chain employs TRBV6-6 and TRBJ1-6; D call uncertain. V gave up 2 bases and J gave up 8 bases, with 19 bases separating them. The CDR3 has 17 amino acids. The V gene's germline CDR1 is MNHNY and CDR2 SVGAGI (reference sequence). CDR3 sequence (DNA): TGTGCCAGCAGTTACATGGCAGCCCTAGCTTTGGATTCACCCCTCCACTTT. Translation gives CASSYMAALALDSPLHF.

The chain links TRBV27 to TRBJ1-4; D gene unclear. Germline loops: CDR1 MNHEY, CDR2 SMNVEV (reference sequence). The germline V and J ends were trimmed by 2 bases and 5 bases, with 9 bases remaining between them. CDR3 length: 14 amino acids. The CDR3 reads CASSLGRGNEKLFF. The DNA of the CDR3 is TGTGCCAGCAGTTTAGGCCGTGGCAATGAAAAACTGTTTTTT.

This clonotype appeared many times. V usage is TRBV29-1 and J usage is TRBJ2-1, with TRBD1 matching over 11 bases. The CDR3 length is 13 residues. Germline values: CDR1 SQVTM, CDR2 ANQGSEA. J lost 4 bases, V lost 7 bases, and 3 bases had no gene match. The chain's CDR3 is CSAGTGGYNEQFF. CDR3 DNA sequence: TGCAGCGCCGGGACAGGGGGTTACAATGAGCAGTTCTTC.

This clonotype was observed a handful of times. V gene TRBV6-5 combines with J gene TRBJ1-2; D unclear. Germline V gene data show CDR1 as MNHEY and CDR2 as SVGAGI. This CDR3 contains 12 residues. V was trimmed by 8 bases and J by 4 bases, leaving 11 bases between them. CDR3 in DNA: TGTGCCAGCGGCGAGTTAAGCTATGGCTACACCTTC. Translated, it gives CASGELSYGYTF.

The gene calls are TRBV7-2 and TRBJ1-5; perhaps TRBD1 as D (5 bases). This CDR3 region has 13 residues. V was cut by 6 bases and J by 5 bases, with 11 bases left in between. The germline V gene encodes CDR1 SGHTA and CDR2 FQGNSA. The CDR3 DNA follows: TGTGCCAGCAGTTACAGGTTGGATCAGCCCCAGCATTTT. Translated: CASSYRLDQPQHF.

This chain uses TRBV12-3 or TRBV12-4 with TRBJ2-3; D ambiguous. CDR3 length: 15 amino acids. V was pared by 1 base and J by 6 bases, with 14 bases between. CDR3 sequence (DNA): TGTGCCAGCAGTTTAGTAGTTTACCCACACGATACGCAGTATTTT. Its protein is CASSLVVYPHDTQYF.

This rearrangement joins TRBV7-9 to TRBJ2-5; D unclear. In germline, CDR1 is SEHNR, CDR2 FQNEAQ (reference sequence). This CDR3 is built from 15 residues. Trimming stripped 5 bases from V and 5 bases from J, with 18 bases between. The CDR3, as DNA: TGTGCCAGCAGCAAAGGGATGGGCAGCGCGGAGACCCAGTACTTC. It encodes CASSKGMGSAETQYF.

The genes are TRBV12-3 or TRBV12-4 and TRBJ1-4, with D possibly matching TRBD1 (6 bases). Between the trimmed V and J ends, which lost 6 bases and 4 bases, there was a span of 9 bases. This CDR3 spans 13 amino acids. As DNA, the CDR3 is TGTGCCAGCAGGAAGGGGGATAATGAAAAACTGTTTTTT. This codes for CASRKGDNEKLFF.

This clonotype was seen only a few times. V is TRBV6-6 and J is TRBJ2-7; D is unclear. V gave up 6 bases and J gave up 2 bases, with 17 bases separating them. The CDR3 sequence is 15 residues long. Germline values: CDR1 MNHNY, CDR2 SVGAGI (reference sequence). CDR3 sequence reads: CASSDPPTVTYEQYF. The CDR3 coding sequence is TGTGCCAGCAGCGATCCCCCGACGGTGACCTACGAGCAGTACTTC.

This chain joins TRBV6-6 and TRBJ1-5; D is unclear. Germline V gene lookup returns CDR1 MNHNY and CDR2 SVGAGI (reference sequence). This CDR3 comprises 12 residues. The germline V and J ends were trimmed by 5 bases and 5 bases, with 7 bases remaining between them. The CDR3 DNA reads TGTGCCAGCAGTCTATCTGATCAGCCCCAGCATTTT. Translation gives CASSLSDQPQHF.

This CDR3 is CASSLNRNIQYF. The CDR3 DNA reads as TGTGCCAGCAGCTTGAACAGAAACATTCAGTACTTC. The chain links TRBV13 to TRBJ2-4; D not resolved. Germline lookup yields CDR1 PRHDT and CDR2 FYEKMQ (reference sequence). Trimming stripped 3 bases from V and 6 bases from J, with 6 bases between. The length of the CDR3 is 12 residues.

As DNA, the CDR3 is TGTGCCAGCAGTTTGAGGCAGGGGCATCAGCCCCAGCATTTT. As protein: CASSLRQGHQPQHF. The chain links TRBV28 to TRBJ1-5; tentatively, D is TRBD1 (6 bases). Germline CDR1 reads MDHEN; CDR2 reads SYDVKM. This CDR3 contains 14 residues. V lost 3 bases to trimming and J lost 5 bases, with 11 bases between them. The full variable domain, with the rest looked up from reference TRBV28 and TRBJ1-5, is DVKVTQSSRYLVKRTGEKVFLECVQDMDHENMFWYRQDPGLGLRLIYFSYDVKMKEKGDIPEGYSVSREKKERFSLILESASTNQTSMYLCASSLRQGHQPQHFGDGTRLSIL.

This clonotype appeared many times. This chain joins TRBV6-6 and TRBJ2-5; TRBD1 might be the D (5 bases). The V end was cut by 6 bases, the J end by 2 bases, with 16 bases between. The V gene's germline CDR1 is MNHNY and CDR2 SVGAGI (reference sequence). The length of the CDR3 is 15 residues. The chain's CDR3 is CASRPDSLLQETQYF. The CDR3 DNA reads TGTGCCAGCAGACCCGACAGCCTCCTTCAAGAGACCCAGTACTTC.

This chain uses TRBV7-2 with TRBJ2-7, with a tentative D call TRBD2 (7 bases). The CDR3 is 15 amino acids. Germline V CDR1 and CDR2: SGHTA, FQGNSA. The germline V and J ends were trimmed by 1 base and 2 bases, with 12 bases remaining between them. The DNA of the CDR3 is TGTGCCAGCAGCTTAGTGAGGGGGGGGACCTACGAGCAGTACTTC. It yields the protein CASSLVRGGTYEQYF.

This clonotype was found a few times. This sequence joins TRBV5-8 and TRBJ2-1, with D hard to call. V gave up 2 bases and J gave up 10 bases, with 7 bases separating them. Germline lookup yields CDR1 SGHTS and CDR2 YDEGEE. The CDR3 loop spans 11 amino acids. This CDR3 is CASSFTPEQFF. Written as DNA, the CDR3 is TGTGCCAGCAGCTTCACACCGGAGCAGTTCTTC.

This clonotype was detected once. V usage is TRBV7-2 and J usage is TRBJ1-5, with D possibly TRBD1 on 6 matching bases. The V end lost 3 bases, the J end lost 11 bases, and 14 bases lay between the germline ends. The CDR3 length is 13 residues. Looked up from germline, CDR1 is SGHTA and CDR2 is FQGNSA. The CDR3 sequence: CASSFAGAETQHF. As DNA, the CDR3 is TGTGCCAGCAGCTTCGCAGGGGCAGAGACCCAGCATTTT.

The rearrangement uses TRBV5-1 and TRBJ1-5; 7 nucleotides line up with TRBD1. V lost 4 bases and J lost 0; bases outside the gene matches: 4. The CDR3 covers 15 residues. Germline assignment: CDR1 SGHRS and CDR2 YFSETQ. CDR3 residues: CASSPGTDSNQPQHF. As DNA, the CDR3 is TGCGCCAGCAGCCCCGGGACAGATAGCAATCAGCCCCAGCATTTT.

The chain combines TRBV20-1 with TRBJ2-3; D is undetermined. Germline-derived CDR1 and CDR2 are DFQATT and SNEGSKA (reference sequence). V dropped 2 bases and J dropped 0 bases, with 18 bases sitting between them. This CDR3 is built from 17 residues. The CDR3 is CSARNRARAPSTDTQYF. CDR3 in DNA: TGCAGTGCTAGAAACCGGGCCCGAGCACCTAGCACAGATACGCAGTATTTT.

This clonotype was seen more than once but under ten times. The rearrangement uses TRBV10-3 and TRBJ1-5; D gene ambiguous. Looked up from germline, CDR1 is ENHRY and CDR2 is SYGVKD. CDR3 length: 17 residues. Trimming took 0 bases from V and 1 from J, leaving 13 bases between them. CDR3: CAISESIWAWSNQPQHF. DNA of the CDR3: TGTGCCATCAGTGAGTCTATTTGGGCCTGGAGCAATCAGCCCCAGCATTTT.

This chain connects TRBV7-2 to TRBJ1-4; no clear D. The CDR3 has 17 amino acids. V lost 1 base, J lost 0 bases, and 12 bases lay in between. Germline V lookup: CDR1 SGHTA, CDR2 FQGNSA. The CDR3 DNA sequence: TGTGCCAGCAGCTTAGGGCCCTATAGAACAACTAATGAAAAACTGTTTTTT. This gives the protein CASSLGPYRTTNEKLFF.

This chain joins TRBV29-1 and TRBJ2-2; possibly TRBD2 for D (6 bases). V lost 7 bases, J lost 1 base, and 19 bases lay in between. The CDR3 runs 16 residues. The germline gives CDR1 SQVTM, CDR2 ANQGSEA. Here the CDR3 reads CSAVWGSGLNTGELFF. DNA of the CDR3: TGCAGCGCCGTTTGGGGTAGCGGCCTGAACACCGGGGAGCTGTTTTTT.

This clonotype was found a few times. The J gene is TRBJ2-1, the V gene TRBV9, with TRBD2 matching over 8 bases. V lost 4 bases, J lost 8 bases, and 5 bases stayed unmatched. Germline-derived CDR1 and CDR2 are SGDLS and YYNGEE. The CDR3 has 13 residues. The DNA for the CDR3 is TGTGCCAGCAGCTCCCGGGAGGGCCATGAGCAGTTCTTC. Encoded protein: CASSSREGHEQFF.

J is TRBJ2-3 and V is TRBV3-1; TRBD2 matches 8 bases. Germline lookup yields CDR1 LGHDT and CDR2 YNNKEL (reference sequence). With 4 bases clipped from V and 6 bases from J, the junction kept 12 bases outside the gene matches. This CDR3 has 16 amino acids. This chain's CDR3 is CASSRRGARGADTQYF. The CDR3 coding sequence is TGTGCCAGCAGCCGCCGAGGGGCGCGGGGGGCCGATACGCAGTATTTT.

In the case of this clonotype: This may be a read error, as it is one base from a much larger clone. The chain links TRBV27 to TRBJ2-3, with TRBD2 matching 8 bases. Germline trimming cut 5 bases from V and 6 bases from J; bases unmatched to any gene: 10. The V gene's germline CDR1 is MNHEY and CDR2 SMNVEV (reference sequence). The CDR3 is 15 residues long. CDR3 region: CASSNRRAGVDTQYF. As DNA, the CDR3 is TGTGCCAGCAGTAATCGACGAGCGGGGGTGGATACGCAGTATTTT.

The rearrangement uses TRBV19 and TRBJ2-3; tentatively, D is TRBD1 (5 bases). The germline V gene has CDR1 LNHDA and CDR2 SQIVND (reference sequence). The V gene lost 4 bases and the J gene lost 1 base, with 6 bases spanning the gap. The CDR3 covers 13 residues. The CDR3 is CASSTQGTDTQYF. The CDR3, as DNA: TGTGCCAGTAGTACACAGGGCACAGATACGCAGTATTTT.